This T cell receptor beta chain is from a study of beta chain features in type 1 diabetes (dated by TCRdb to 2017 to 2018). Study-wide context: No differences in mean age, gender distribution, total cell number or subset yield were found between patients and healthy donors. A total of 90 million to 120 million sorted cells were examined across all samples, and a strong correlation was observed between cell number per subset and RNA yield. In the study, TCRB repertoires of sorted circulating CD4+ T cell subsets from recently diagnosed type 1 diabetes patients were compared with those of matched healthy donors. Regulatory and stem cell-like memory subsets were isolated from only 8 patients and about eight healthy donors, whereas naive and central memory subsets came from all 28 donors. On the study overall, not on this receptor specifically: At VDJ recombination sites, type 1 diabetes patients had fewer insertions and more deleted nucleotides, which implies abnormalities in thymic rearrangement. Because the HLA sub-analyses included only small numbers of individuals, any influence of HLA type on TCRB rearrangement was left unresolved. Sequencing cDNA rather than genomic DNA could over-represent highly expressing activated cells, although activation and CD3 levels did not differ between groups. A moderate but significant shortening of TCRB CDR3 length was observed in type 1 diabetes patients in all four CD4+ subsets. PCR might favor shorter templates, but patient and control samples were amplified and corrected together, so any skew would affect both groups equally. Naive, central memory and regulatory TCRB repertoires appeared to be more similar among patients than among healthy donors.

Each donor gave one peripheral blood draw, averaging around 0.11 L, which was collected into heparinised tubes. Using a panel that included CD45RO, CCR7, CD25, CD127, CD95 and CD27, naive, central memory, regulatory and stem cell-like memory CD4+ T cells were sorted on a BD FACSAria II. Purity was above 95% for every sorted population. PBMCs were isolated right away by Lymphoprep density gradient centrifugation and were stained directly, without culture. So that batch effects would be minimized, each experiment stained and sorted samples in pairs, pairing one healthy donor with one patient. CDR1 and CDR2 (MNHEY, SVGAGI) derive from the germline V gene. V is shortened by 4 bases, J by 6 bases, and the region joining them spans 7 bases. The CDR3 measures 12 amino acids from cysteine to phenylalanine. The retained sequence is limited to the CDR3, 36 bases, with the frame set at the first base. All of the isolated RNA was reverse transcribed with the High Capacity cDNA Reverse Transcription Kit, so expressed TCRB transcripts were sequenced. Naive, central memory and regulatory T cell samples underwent deep immunoSEQ sequencing, averaging about 3.57 million total reads per sample. Sorted cells were lysed in RLT buffer, and RNA was extracted using DNase-treated RNeasy Micro or Mini kits according to cell number. To prevent cross-contamination, every cell subset was processed on its own, while patient and healthy donor samples were processed together. The immunoSEQ multiplex PCR was used to amplify TCRB sequences from cDNA, generating 87-bp fragments that spanned the CDR3 region. The amplicons were sequenced using the Illumina HiSeq platform. In the paper's pipeline: Synthetic template baselines were used to correct PCR bias computationally, reads within Hamming distance 2 were collapsed together, and singletons that could not be merged were discarded. Reads were aligned against IMGT so that V, D and J genes, CDR3 length and insertions or deletions at six rearrangement sites could be assigned. Within each subset, clonotype counts were normalized to sorted cell number, and only after that were true diversity and Gini coefficients computed with the tcR R package. The overlap coefficient, calculated on TCRB nucleotide sequences, was used to quantify repertoire sharing. Not all clones reach the TCRdb copy of this immuneACCESS table, which keeps in-frame sequences only. Checked studies attribute under half of the gap to unresolved V genes and leave the rest unexplained. The D gene and trimming were derived from the DNA, and the V and J assignments and clone size from that table. This sample is represented by 150,000 to 200,000 clones; approximately 8.8% of them were singletons. About 0.65% of the sample comes from the top ten.

The table lists this clone with a few counts. What antigen it recognizes has not been identified. No qualities accompany the bases; no much larger clone lies one base away. The sequence joins TRBV6-5 to TRBJ2-1; the D gene is not confidently resolved. Sequencing was carried out using central memory CD4+ T cells from blood. This receptor was obtained from a young woman with type 1 diabetes. Read as DNA, the sequence is TGTGCCAGCAGTTCTCGAGGCAATGAGCAGTTCTTC. Translated, it gives CASSSRGNEQFF.